This entry features one T cell receptor beta chain sequence. As originally analysed: Amplification of reference gene primers was used by the study to estimate nucleated cell counts. Profiled with immunoSEQ multiplex PCR; TCRdb holds only in-frame clones, not every one. V and J calls and clone size are as listed in that table; D and trimming were resolved from the DNA. Of 160,000 or so clones listed, about 87% are singletons. V was trimmed by 8 bases and J by 8 bases, leaving 15 bases between them. The length of the CDR3 is 12 residues. Germline values: CDR1 SNHLY, CDR2 FYNNEI. These data are taken from a study of blood T cell repertoires in COVID-19. About the research overall: PBMCs, B-cell-depleted T cells, or T cells provided the cDNA or gDNA that made up the material.

Material for sequencing was peripheral blood. This TCR was sampled from a woman aged 55-70 years who had recovered from COVID-19. The chain employs TRBV2 and TRBJ1-1, with D maybe TRBD1 (6 bases). CDR3 sequence: CASLGGGGEAFF. The CDR3 DNA reads TGTGCCAGCCTCGGGGGCGGGGGCGAAGCTTTCTTT.